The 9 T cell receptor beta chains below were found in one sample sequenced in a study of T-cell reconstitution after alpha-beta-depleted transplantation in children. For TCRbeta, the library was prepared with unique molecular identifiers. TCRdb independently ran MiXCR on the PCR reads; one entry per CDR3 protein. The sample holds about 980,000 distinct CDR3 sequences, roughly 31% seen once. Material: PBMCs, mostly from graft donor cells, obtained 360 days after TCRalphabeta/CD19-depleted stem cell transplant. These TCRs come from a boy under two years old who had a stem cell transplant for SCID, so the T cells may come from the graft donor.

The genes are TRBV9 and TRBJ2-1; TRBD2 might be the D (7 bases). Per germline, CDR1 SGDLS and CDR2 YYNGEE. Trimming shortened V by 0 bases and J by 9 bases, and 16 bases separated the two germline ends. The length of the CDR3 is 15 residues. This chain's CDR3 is CASSVGEGVRGEQFF. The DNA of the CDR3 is TGTGCCAGCAGCGTAGGGGAGGGGGTGAGAGGTGAGCAGTTCTTC.

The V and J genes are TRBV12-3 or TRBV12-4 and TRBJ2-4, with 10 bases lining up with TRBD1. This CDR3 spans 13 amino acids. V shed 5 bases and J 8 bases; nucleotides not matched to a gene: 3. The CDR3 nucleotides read TGTGCCAGCAGTCGAGGGACAGGGGACATTCAGTACTTC. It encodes CASSRGTGDIQYF.

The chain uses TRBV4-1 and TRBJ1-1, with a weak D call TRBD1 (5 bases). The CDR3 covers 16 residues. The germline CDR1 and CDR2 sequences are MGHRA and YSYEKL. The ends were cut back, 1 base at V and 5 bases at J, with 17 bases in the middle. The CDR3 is CASSQVAGQVGTEAFF. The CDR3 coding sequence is TGCGCCAGCAGCCAAGTAGCAGGGCAGGTTGGGACTGAAGCTTTCTTT.

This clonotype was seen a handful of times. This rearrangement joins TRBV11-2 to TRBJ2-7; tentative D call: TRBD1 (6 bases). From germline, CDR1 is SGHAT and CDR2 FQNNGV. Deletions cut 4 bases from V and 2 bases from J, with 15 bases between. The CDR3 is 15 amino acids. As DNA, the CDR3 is TGTGCCAGCAGCTACTTGGGCGGACAGACCTACGAGCAGTACTTC. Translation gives CASSYLGGQTYEQYF. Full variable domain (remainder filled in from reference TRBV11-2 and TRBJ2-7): EAGVAQSPRYKIIEKRQSVAFWCNPISGHATLYWYQQILGQGPKLLIQFQNNGVVDDSQLPKDRFSAERLKGVDSTLKIQPAKLEDSAVYLCASSYLGGQTYEQYFGPGTRLTVT.

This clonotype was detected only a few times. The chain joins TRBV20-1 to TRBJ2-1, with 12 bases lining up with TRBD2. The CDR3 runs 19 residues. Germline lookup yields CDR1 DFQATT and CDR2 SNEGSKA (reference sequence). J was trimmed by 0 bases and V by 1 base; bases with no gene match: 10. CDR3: CSARGALAGGSSSYNEQFF. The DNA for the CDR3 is TGCAGTGCTAGAGGGGCCCTAGCGGGGGGGTCCAGCTCCTACAATGAGCAGTTCTTC.

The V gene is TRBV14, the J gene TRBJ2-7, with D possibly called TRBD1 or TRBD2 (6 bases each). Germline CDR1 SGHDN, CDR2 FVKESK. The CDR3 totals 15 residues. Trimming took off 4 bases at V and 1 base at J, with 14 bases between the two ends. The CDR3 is CASSPQGGRSYEQYF. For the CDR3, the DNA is TGTGCCAGCAGCCCGCAAGGGGGGCGATCCTACGAGCAGTACTTC. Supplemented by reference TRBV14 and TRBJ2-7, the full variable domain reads EAGVTQFPSHSVIEKGQTVTLRCDPISGHDNLYWYRRVMGKEIKFLLHFVKESKQDESGMPNNRFLAERTGGTYSTLKVQPAELEDSGVYFCASSPQGGRSYEQYFGPGTRLTVT.

The CDR3 here is CASSPVLSGTASGNTIYF. The DNA of the CDR3 is TGTGCCAGCAGCCCAGTCCTTTCCGGGACGGCCTCTGGAAACACCATATATTTT. The chain has TRBV14 and TRBJ1-3; tentatively, D is TRBD1 (5 bases). V dropped 4 bases and J dropped 0 bases, with 19 bases sitting between them. The CDR3 totals 18 residues. Germline lookup yields CDR1 SGHDN and CDR2 FVKESK.

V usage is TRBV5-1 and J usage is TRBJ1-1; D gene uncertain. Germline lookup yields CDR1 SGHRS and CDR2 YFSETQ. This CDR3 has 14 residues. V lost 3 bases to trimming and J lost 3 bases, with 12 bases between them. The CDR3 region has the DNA TGCGCCAGCAGCTCTTTGGGGTCTGACACTGAAGCTTTCTTT. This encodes CASSSLGSDTEAFF.

This CDR3 is CASSLMRLYEQYF. CDR3 coding DNA: TGTGCCAGCAGCTTAATGAGGCTCTACGAGCAGTACTTC. The rearrangement uses TRBV7-2 and TRBJ2-7; no reliable D call. CDR1 and CDR2 from the germline V gene are SGHTA and FQGNSA. The CDR3 consists of 13 residues. V lost 2 bases and J lost 3, with 8 bases in between.